A single T cell receptor beta chain is shown here with its context. The data were obtained in a study of blood T cell repertoires in COVID-19. The overall study: Sources were T cells, B-cell-depleted T cells, or PBMCs; the material itself was cDNA or gDNA.

The table came from immunoSEQ multiplex PCR; TCRdb's copy has only in-frame clones and leaves some out. Seen here are about 65,000 clones, roughly 90% observed once, and the top ten hold roughly 1.3%. The sequence came from a man in his sixties with acute or convalescent COVID-19. Sequencing input: peripheral blood.

CDR3 in amino acids: CASSLDSTYEQYF. Written as DNA, the CDR3 is TGTGCCAGCAGTTTGGACAGTACCTACGAGCAGTACTTC. The chain is built from TRBV12-3 or TRBV12-4 and TRBJ2-7; maybe TRBD1 (6 bases). Trimming took off 3 bases at V and 2 bases at J, with 8 bases between the two ends. The CDR3 extends over 13 amino acids.